This TCR beta chain was captured in a study of identical twins. Healthy Caucasians, and only they, were the donors. TCRdb called the 5' RACE reads again in MiXCR, with one record for every CDR3 protein. The sample lists 200,000 to 250,000 distinct CDR3 sequences, roughly 13% occurring once. The CDR3 spans 11 residues. V gave up 4 bases and J gave up 5 bases, with 7 bases separating them. From germline, CDR1 is SGHDT and CDR2 YYEEEE. Notes on the study in general: Twins' excess sharing was less marked for out-of-frame beta sequences.

This clonotype was found many times. The antigen remains unidentified. Another study also made use of these data, one on yellow fever vaccine responses in identical twins. That study adds: Reported findings indicate that twins' vaccine T cell responses seemed partially convergent, partially personalized.

The sample comprised memory (CD45RO+) T cells sorted from blood. This TCR derives from a woman between 18 and 30 years old in good health. The J gene is TRBJ2-7, the V gene TRBV5-6; possibly TRBD1 for D (5 bases). CDR3 residues: CASSIRDEQYF. The CDR3 DNA reads as TGTGCCAGCAGCATCAGGGACGAGCAGTACTTC.